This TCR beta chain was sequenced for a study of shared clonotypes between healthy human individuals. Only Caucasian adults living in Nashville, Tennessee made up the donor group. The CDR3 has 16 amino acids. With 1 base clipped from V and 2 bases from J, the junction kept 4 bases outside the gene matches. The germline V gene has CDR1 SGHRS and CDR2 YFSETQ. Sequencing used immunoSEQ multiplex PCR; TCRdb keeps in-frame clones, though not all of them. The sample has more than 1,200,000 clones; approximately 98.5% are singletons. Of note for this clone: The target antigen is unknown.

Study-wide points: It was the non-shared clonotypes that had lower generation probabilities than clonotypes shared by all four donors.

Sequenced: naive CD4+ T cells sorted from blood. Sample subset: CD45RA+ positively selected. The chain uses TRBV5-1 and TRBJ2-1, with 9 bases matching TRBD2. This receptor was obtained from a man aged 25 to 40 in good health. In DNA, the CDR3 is TGCGCCAGCAGCTTGAGTAGCGGGAGCGCCTACAATGAGCAGTTCTTC. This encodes CASSLSSGSAYNEQFF.